What follows are 20 T cell receptor beta chains derived from one specimen sequenced in a study of cytomegalovirus exposure and HLA in healthy donors. PCR amplification relied on 60 Vbeta primers (plus 13 Jbeta primers). TCRdb's copy holds only in-frame clones and misses some; the assay was immunoSEQ multiplex PCR. The table shows 150,000 to 200,000 clones, with 82% occurring only once. The sample consisted of PBMCs. The receptors originated from a girl aged 2 to 9 in good health and CMV-seropositive.

V gene TRBV7-9 combines with J gene TRBJ2-1; D possibly corresponds to TRBD1 (6 bases). The germline V and J ends were trimmed by 4 bases and 8 bases, with 18 bases remaining between them. CDR1 is SEHNR and CDR2 is FQNEAQ in the germline V gene (reference sequence). The CDR3 length is 15 residues. The CDR3 here is CASSSHGWDIYEQFF. The CDR3 coding sequence is TGTGCCAGCAGCTCCCATGGTTGGGACATCTATGAGCAGTTCTTC.

This clone has just a few counts. The chain joins TRBV6-1 to TRBJ1-4; TRBD1 is a possible D gene (6 bases). The V end was cut by 0 bases, the J end by 7 bases, with 12 bases between. Germline V gene data show CDR1 as MNHNS and CDR2 as SASEGT. CDR3 size: 15 residues. In DNA form, the CDR3 reads TGTGCCAGCAGTGAAGCAAGGGGGATTGGTGAAAAACTGTTTTTT. Protein product: CASSEARGIGEKLFF.

The V call is TRBV30, the J call TRBJ2-5; 10 bases are shared with TRBD2. This CDR3 region has 15 residues. V was pared by 4 bases and J by 3 bases, with 8 bases of the junction left unmatched. CDR1 GTSNPN and CDR2 SVGIG come from the germline V gene (reference sequence). The DNA of the CDR3 is TGTGCCTGGAACGCAGTAACTAGCGGGAAAGAGACCCAGTACTTC. Translated, it gives CAWNAVTSGKETQYF.

The chain couples TRBV28 to TRBJ1-5; D ambiguous. CDR3 length equals 15 residues. V was clipped by 4 bases and J by 7 bases, with 17 bases between them. CDR1 is MDHEN, CDR2 SYDVKM, per germline. The CDR3 loop reads CASSSMGGILQPQHF. The CDR3, as DNA: TGTGCCAGCAGTTCTATGGGAGGGATTCTCCAGCCCCAGCATTTT. The whole variable domain, remainder taken from reference TRBV28 and TRBJ1-5, is DVKVTQSSRYLVKRTGEKVFLECVQDMDHENMFWYRQDPGLGLRLIYFSYDVKMKEKGDIPEGYSVSREKKERFSLILESASTNQTSMYLCASSSMGGILQPQHFGDGTRLSIL.

This chain connects TRBV4-1 to TRBJ2-3; TRBD1 agrees at 9 bases. The CDR3 runs to 16 residues. The germline CDR1 and CDR2 sequences are MGHRA and YSYEKL. The trim removed 4 bases at V and 2 bases at J, leaving 7 bases unmatched. The CDR3 loop is CASSLEGTGSTDTQYF. The CDR3 DNA reads as TGCGCCAGCAGCCTTGAGGGGACAGGGTCCACAGATACGCAGTATTTT.

The genes are TRBV28 and TRBJ1-2, with 8 positions matching TRBD1. The CDR3 runs 15 residues. Germline-derived CDR1 and CDR2 are MDHEN and SYDVKM. With 5 bases clipped from V and 4 bases from J, the junction kept 9 bases outside the gene matches. Here the CDR3 DNA reads TGTGCCAGCAGTATCACCGGGACAGGCCGCTATGGCTACACCTTC. Its translation: CASSITGTGRYGYTF.

V is TRBV7-9 and J is TRBJ2-7; 9 positions match TRBD1. The germline V gene has CDR1 SEHNR and CDR2 FQNEAQ (reference sequence). After removal of 5 bases from V and 0 bases from J, the junction contained 11 bases not matched to a gene. The CDR3 spans 17 residues. The CDR3 bases are TGTGCCAGCAGCGCTAACTCGGGACAGGGCAGCTCCTACGAGCAGTACTTC. Its translation is CASSANSGQGSSYEQYF.

The chain joins TRBV7-3 to TRBJ2-1; 8 nucleotides agree with TRBD2. The V and J ends lost 6 bases and 4 bases, in that order; junction bases with no gene match: 8. The CDR3 runs to 15 residues. CDR1 and CDR2 from the germline V gene are SGHTA and FQGTGA. CDR3 DNA sequence: TGTGCCAGCAGTCCTACCGGGACTAGATACAATGAGCAGTTCTTC. Its protein product is CASSPTGTRYNEQFF.

The gene calls are TRBV7-8 and TRBJ1-1, with TRBD1 matching 7 bases. Germline V lookup: CDR1 SGHVS, CDR2 FQNEAQ. CDR3 length: 13 residues. V was clipped by 8 bases and J by 3 bases; unmatched bases: 6. CDR3 DNA: TGTGCCAGCGTTATAGGGGGCTACACTGAAGCTTTCTTT. It specifies CASVIGGYTEAFF. The full variable domain, with the rest looked up from reference TRBV7-8 and TRBJ1-1, is GAGVSQSPRYKVAKRGQDVALRCDPISGHVSLFWYQQALGQGPEFLTYFQNEAQLDKSGLPSDRFFAERPEGSVSTLKIQRTQQEDSAVYLCASVIGGYTEAFFGQGTRLTVV.

This chain links TRBV6-5 with TRBJ2-1; perhaps TRBD2 as D (6 bases). The V and J ends lost 6 bases and 0 bases respectively, with 9 bases between them. The CDR3 loop spans 14 amino acids. Germline V gives CDR1 MNHEY, CDR2 SVGAGI. This CDR3 is CASRSSGSYNEQFF. CDR3 sequence (DNA): TGTGCCAGCAGAAGTAGCGGCTCCTACAATGAGCAGTTCTTC.

The chain uses TRBV4-1 and TRBJ2-2; 10 nucleotides match TRBD2. This CDR3 region has 15 residues. V lost 4 bases to trimming and J lost 7 bases; unmatched junction nucleotides: 6. Germline values: CDR1 MGHRA, CDR2 YSYEKL. The CDR3: CASSRVGTSVGELFF. In DNA, the CDR3 is TGCGCCAGCAGCCGGGTCGGGACTAGCGTCGGGGAGCTGTTTTTT.

This chain uses TRBV28 with TRBJ2-5; D uncertain. Germline V lookup: CDR1 MDHEN, CDR2 SYDVKM. This CDR3 contains 14 residues. Trimming left V 0 bases short and J 0 bases short, with 5 bases between. CDR3 in amino acids: CASSLCSYQETQYF. CDR3 in DNA: TGTGCCAGCAGTTTATGCTCGTACCAAGAGACCCAGTACTTC. Supplemented by reference TRBV28 and TRBJ2-5, the full variable domain reads DVKVTQSSRYLVKRTGEKVFLECVQDMDHENMFWYRQDPGLGLRLIYFSYDVKMKEKGDIPEGYSVSREKKERFSLILESASTNQTSMYLCASSLCSYQETQYFGPGTRLLVL.

This chain joins TRBV28 and TRBJ1-5, with D uncertain. The CDR3 loop spans 14 amino acids. Trimming pared 1 base from V and 4 bases from J, leaving 8 bases between. Germline V gives CDR1 MDHEN, CDR2 SYDVKM. CDR3 in DNA: TGTGCCAGCAGTTTATCGGCGGGTAATCAGCCCCAGCATTTT. This translates into CASSLSAGNQPQHF.

This clone was seen a single time. The chain links TRBV2 to TRBJ2-3, with TRBD1 identical over 7 bases. CDR1 and CDR2 from the germline V gene are SNHLY and FYNNEI. The V and J ends lost 10 bases and 1 base, in that order; junction bases with no gene match: 11. This CDR3 region has 15 residues. The CDR3 here is CATKPRTGRTDTQYF. CDR3 coding DNA: TGTGCCACCAAGCCCAGGACAGGCCGCACAGATACGCAGTATTTT.

The V call is TRBV9, the J call TRBJ2-1; D is possibly TRBD2 (6 bases). V was cut by 4 bases and J by 3 bases, with 17 bases left in between. The CDR3 covers 16 residues. Per germline, CDR1 SGDLS and CDR2 YYNGEE. The CDR3 nucleotides read TGTGCCAGCAGCCCCCCTATCGGGAGCTACTACAATGAGCAGTTCTTC. It codes for CASSPPIGSYYNEQFF.

Only a few counts were recorded for this clone. The chain links TRBV18 to TRBJ2-1, with 14 bases identical to TRBD2. Germline CDR1 is KGHSH and CDR2 is LQKENI. V lost 1 base to trimming and J lost 5 bases; unmatched junction nucleotides: 1. The length of the CDR3 is 16 residues. The CDR3 region has the DNA TGTGCCAGCTCACCACGACTAGCGGGAGGGGACAATGAGCAGTTCTTC. Its protein product is CASSPRLAGGDNEQFF.

The V and J genes are TRBV6-1 and TRBJ1-4, with 8 bases that match TRBD1. V lost 1 base and J lost 5; bases outside the gene matches: 15. Germline assignment: CDR1 MNHNS and CDR2 SASEGT. The length of the CDR3 is 19 residues. The CDR3 coding sequence is TGTGCCAGCAGTGAAGGAACAGGGGGTATCATGCGTGAGAATGAAAAACTGTTTTTT. It translates to CASSEGTGGIMRENEKLFF.

This chain connects TRBV19 to TRBJ1-5, with D possibly TRBD1 on 5 matching bases. Trimming cost V 7 bases and J 6 bases, with 13 bases left between them. Germline V CDR1 and CDR2: LNHDA, SQIVND (reference sequence). This CDR3 comprises 13 residues. Here the CDR3 reads CASKRQGGQPQHF. In nucleotides, the CDR3 is TGTGCCAGTAAGAGGCAGGGAGGTCAGCCCCAGCATTTT. Filled out from reference TRBV19 and TRBJ1-5, the complete variable domain reads DGGITQSPKYLFRKEGQNVTLSCEQNLNHDAMYWYRQDPGQGLRLIYYSQIVNDFQKGDIAEGYSVSREKKESFPLTVTSAQKNPTAFYLCASKRQGGQPQHFGDGTRLSIL.

V and J are TRBV29-1 and TRBJ2-5; 9 bases agree with TRBD1. V was clipped by 3 bases and J by 0 bases; unmatched bases: 11. The length of the CDR3 is 17 residues. From germline, CDR1 is SQVTM and CDR2 ANQGSEA. The CDR3 protein is CSVEFTDRGHDQETQYF. The CDR3 DNA follows: TGCAGCGTTGAGTTCACGGACAGGGGCCACGACCAAGAGACCCAGTACTTC.

The chain employs TRBV4-1 and TRBJ1-5; the D gene is possibly TRBD1 (5 bases). V lost 4 bases, J lost 1 base, and 17 bases lay in between. This CDR3 region has 17 residues. Looked up from germline, CDR1 is MGHRA and CDR2 is YSYEKL. CDR3 amino acids: CASSLREGVMSNQPQHF. The CDR3 region has the DNA TGCGCCAGCAGCCTCAGGGAAGGGGTAATGAGCAATCAGCCCCAGCATTTT.